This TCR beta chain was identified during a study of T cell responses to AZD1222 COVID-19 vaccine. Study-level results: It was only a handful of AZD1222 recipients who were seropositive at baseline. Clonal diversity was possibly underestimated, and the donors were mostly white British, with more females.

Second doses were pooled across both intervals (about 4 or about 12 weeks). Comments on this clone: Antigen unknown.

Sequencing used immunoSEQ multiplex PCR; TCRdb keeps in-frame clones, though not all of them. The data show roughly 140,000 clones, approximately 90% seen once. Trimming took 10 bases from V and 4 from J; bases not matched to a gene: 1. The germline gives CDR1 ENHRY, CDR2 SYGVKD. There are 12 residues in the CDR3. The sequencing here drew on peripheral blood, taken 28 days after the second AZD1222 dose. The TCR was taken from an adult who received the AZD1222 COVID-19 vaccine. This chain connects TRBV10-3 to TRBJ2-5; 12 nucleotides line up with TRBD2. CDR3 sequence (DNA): TGTGCCACGGGACTAGCGGGAGAGACCCAGTACTTC. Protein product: CATGLAGETQYF.